These 29 T cell receptor beta chains were sequenced from one sample in a study of shared clonotypes between healthy human individuals. The repertoire was sequenced with immunoSEQ multiplex PCR; TCRdb's copy has only in-frame clones and lacks some. The sample lists a few million clones, just under 95% occurring once. The sequenced material came from naive CD4+ T cells from PBMCs. As for subset: CD45RA+ positively selected. The receptor source for this set is a man in his late teens or twenties in good health. Some clones in this sample may be carry-over from other donors' samples.

This sequence joins TRBV2 and TRBJ1-5; tentatively, D is TRBD1 (5 bases). The CDR3 runs 12 residues. CDR1 is SNHLY and CDR2 is FYNNEI in the germline V gene. The CDR3 nucleotides read TGTGCGACAGCGGGCACGGGAGAGCCCCAGCATTTT. This codes for CATAGTGEPQHF. Filled out from reference TRBV2 and TRBJ1-5, the complete variable domain reads EPEVTQTPSHQVTQMGQEVILRCVPISNHLYFYWYRQILGQKVEFLVSFYNNEISEKSEIFDDQFSVERPDGSNFTLKIRSTKLEDSAMYFCATAGTGEPQHFGDGTRLSIL.

The chain recombines TRBV5-6 with TRBJ2-1, with 8 bases aligning to TRBD1. Per germline, CDR1 SGHDT and CDR2 YYEEEE. This CDR3 has 16 amino acids. J was trimmed by 4 bases and V by 3 bases; bases with no gene match: 9. The CDR3 nucleotides are TGTGCCAGCAGCTACCTGGACAGGGCTCCTTACAATGAGCAGTTCTTC. Protein: CASSYLDRAPYNEQFF.

This chain connects TRBV9 to TRBJ2-1; D possibly corresponds to TRBD2 (5 bases). The CDR3 spans 14 residues. V shed 3 bases and J shed 5 bases, with 12 bases lying between them. CDR1 and CDR2 from the germline V gene are SGDLS and YYNGEE. In DNA, the CDR3 is TGTGCCAGCAGCGCCACCGCGGGTAACAATGAGCAGTTCTTC. This codes for CASSATAGNNEQFF.

The chain is built from TRBV6-6 and TRBJ1-2, with 12 bases aligning to TRBD1. CDR1 is MNHNY, CDR2 SVGAGI, per germline (reference sequence). J was trimmed by 8 bases and V by 2 bases; bases with no gene match: 3. The CDR3 covers 14 residues. CDR3 protein: CASSYKGTGGGYTF. CDR3 nucleotides: TGTGCCAGCAGTTACAAAGGGACAGGGGGCGGCTACACCTTC.

This chain joins TRBV28 and TRBJ2-7; D call uncertain. Looked up from germline, CDR1 is MDHEN and CDR2 is SYDVKM. V lost 6 bases to trimming and J lost 0 bases, with 18 bases between them. The CDR3 sequence is 16 residues long. CDR3 region: CASSPRFGGTSYEQYF. The DNA for the CDR3 is TGTGCCAGCAGCCCCAGGTTCGGCGGTACCTCCTACGAGCAGTACTTC.

V and J are TRBV6-1 and TRBJ1-4; 10 positions agree with TRBD1. The CDR3 length is 14 residues. The trim removed 8 bases at V and 7 bases at J, leaving 7 bases unmatched. CDR1 is MNHNS and CDR2 is SASEGT in the germline V gene. The CDR3 DNA follows: TGTGCCAGCCGTTCCGGGACAGGGGTTGAAAAACTGTTTTTT. Amino acids: CASRSGTGVEKLFF.

The rearrangement uses TRBV28 and TRBJ1-2; tentatively, D is TRBD1 (6 bases). The CDR3 consists of 16 residues. The V gene lost 6 bases and the J gene lost 5 bases, with 22 bases spanning the gap. The germline gives CDR1 MDHEN, CDR2 SYDVKM. The CDR3 bases are TGTGCCAGCAGCCCCCAGAGGGGACAACCAAGTTATGGCTACACCTTC. Protein product: CASSPQRGQPSYGYTF.

The genes are TRBV7-2 and TRBJ1-3; 12 nucleotides line up with TRBD1. Germline V gene sequence: CDR1 SGHTA, CDR2 FQGNSA. V lost 5 bases, J lost 0 bases, and 8 bases stayed unmatched. The CDR3 runs 18 residues. The CDR3 coding sequence is TGTGCCAGCAGCCGAACCGGGACAGGGGGCCTCTCTGGAAACACCATATATTTT. Encoded protein: CASSRTGTGGLSGNTIYF.

This chain joins TRBV7-2 and TRBJ1-2; D gene ambiguous. Trimming took 5 bases from V and 7 from J, leaving 11 bases between them. The CDR3 contains 12 residues. Germline loops: CDR1 SGHTA, CDR2 FQGNSA. The CDR3 sequence: CASSAGVGGYTF. For the CDR3, the DNA is TGTGCCAGCAGCGCTGGGGTCGGTGGCTACACCTTC.

The chain couples TRBV7-9 to TRBJ2-2; a possible D gene is TRBD2 (6 bases). The CDR3 is 17 residues long. With 5 bases removed from V and 2 bases from J, the gap between germline ends came to 18 bases. In germline, CDR1 is SEHNR, CDR2 FQNEAQ (reference sequence). CDR3 coding DNA: TGTGCCAGCAGCCCCATGTTAGCGGATATTAACACCGGGGAGCTGTTTTTT. Protein sequence: CASSPMLADINTGELFF. The complete variable domain, with remaining parts taken from reference TRBV7-9 and TRBJ2-2, reads DTGVSQNPRHKITKRGQNVTFRCDPISEHNRLYWYRQTLGQGPEFLTYFQNEAQLEKSRLLSDRFSAERPKGSFSTLEIQRTEQGDSAMYLCASSPMLADINTGELFFGEGSRLTVL.

CDR3 loop: CASSVGRSAGSTDTQYF. The CDR3 DNA sequence: TGTGCCAGCAGCGTAGGTCGCTCCGCGGGGAGCACAGATACGCAGTATTTT. The chain joins TRBV9 to TRBJ2-3; D perhaps matches TRBD2 (6 bases). CDR3 size: 17 residues. Germline values: CDR1 SGDLS, CDR2 YYNGEE. Trimming shortened V by 0 bases and J by 0 bases, and 14 bases separated the two germline ends.

This sequence joins TRBV28 and TRBJ2-7; 7 bases agree with TRBD1. The CDR3 length is 15 residues. Trimming removed 7 bases from V and 2 bases from J; junction bases left unmatched: 11. Germline V gene lookup returns CDR1 MDHEN and CDR2 SYDVKM. The CDR3 DNA follows: TGTGCCAGCAACTCAAGGGGACAGCCTCCCTACGAGCAGTACTTC. Protein: CASNSRGQPPYEQYF.

The chain couples TRBV28 to TRBJ1-2; TRBD1 aligns across 8 bases. Losses at the gene ends were 4 bases for V and 4 bases for J; bases not matched to a gene: 8. The CDR3 extends over 15 amino acids. In germline, CDR1 is MDHEN, CDR2 SYDVKM. CDR3 sequence (DNA): TGTGCCAGCAGTTCCACCCGGACAGGGCGCTATGGCTACACCTTC. It translates to CASSSTRTGRYGYTF.

The chain uses TRBV7-9 and TRBJ2-7; D possibly uses TRBD1 or TRBD2 (5 bases each). The CDR3 extends over 13 amino acids. Germline values: CDR1 SEHNR, CDR2 FQNEAQ (reference sequence). Deletions cut 8 bases from V and 3 bases from J, with 14 bases between. CDR3 protein: CASSRDGYYEQYF. The CDR3 coding sequence is TGTGCCAGCTCCCGGGACGGATACTACGAGCAGTACTTC.

As regards this clone: Other nucleotide sequences from this sample produce the same CDR3. The rearrangement joins TRBV5-1 to TRBJ2-7; 9 nucleotides line up with TRBD2. Germline loops: CDR1 SGHRS, CDR2 YFSETQ. V was clipped by 4 bases and J by 2 bases; unmatched bases: 4. CDR3 size: 14 residues. DNA for the CDR3: TGCGCCAGCAGCCCGACTAGCGGAACCTACGAGCAGTACTTC. Its protein product is CASSPTSGTYEQYF. Supplemented by reference TRBV5-1 and TRBJ2-7, the full variable domain reads KAGVTQTPRYLIKTRGQQVTLSCSPISGHRSVSWYQQTPGQGLQFLFEYFSETQRNKGNFPGRFSGRQFSNSRSEMNVSTLELGDSALYLCASSPTSGTYEQYFGPGTRLTVT.

The genes are TRBV5-1 and TRBJ2-7; possible D gene TRBD2, 5 bases. Germline V CDR1 and CDR2: SGHRS, YFSETQ. The V end was cut by 0 bases, the J end by 3 bases, with 13 bases between. The CDR3 totals 15 residues. The CDR3 DNA reads as TGCGCCAGCAGCTTGGATCCGGGATCCCACTACGAGCAGTACTTC. The encoded protein is CASSLDPGSHYEQYF.

The rearrangement uses TRBV5-6 and TRBJ2-7; D ambiguous. The CDR3 contains 13 residues. The germline CDR1 and CDR2 sequences are SGHDT and YYEEEE. The V gene lost 0 bases and the J gene lost 6 bases, with 10 bases spanning the gap. CDR3 bases: TGTGCCAGCAGCTTGGCCGGGCTATCCGAGCAGTACTTC. This encodes CASSLAGLSEQYF.

J is TRBJ1-2 and V is TRBV27; weak D call: TRBD1 (6 bases). Trimming removed 6 bases from V and 4 bases from J, with 15 bases in between. Germline V lookup: CDR1 MNHEY, CDR2 SMNVEV (reference sequence). The length of the CDR3 is 14 residues. CDR3 nucleotides: TGTGCCAGCAGCATGTCAGGGGCGGGCTATGGCTACACCTTC. Amino acid sequence: CASSMSGAGYGYTF.

Of note for this clone: This CDR3 is also generated by other DNA sequences in the sample. This chain uses TRBV18 with TRBJ1-1, with a possible D match to TRBD1 (6 bases). Germline-derived CDR1 and CDR2 are KGHSH and LQKENI. Trimming removed 6 bases from V and 2 bases from J, with 10 bases in between. The CDR3 has 13 amino acids. The CDR3 coding sequence is TGTGCCAGCTCCCGACAGGAAAACACTGAAGCTTTCTTT. Its translation: CASSRQENTEAFF. The full variable domain, with the rest looked up from reference TRBV18 and TRBJ1-1, is NAGVMQNPRHLVRRRGQEARLRCSPMKGHSHVYWYRQLPEEGLKFMVYLQKENIIDESGMPKERFSAEFPKEGPSILRIQQVVRGDSAAYFCASSRQENTEAFFGQGTRLTVV.

The CDR3 bases are TGTGCCATCAGGGAACCGGGGGCAGGCTACACCTTC. This translates into CAIREPGAGYTF. The rearrangement links TRBV10-3 to TRBJ1-2; D possibly corresponds to TRBD1 (6 bases). The germline V gene encodes CDR1 ENHRY and CDR2 SYGVKD. Between the trimmed V and J ends, which lost 6 bases and 8 bases, there was a span of 13 bases. This CDR3 is built from 12 residues.

The V and J genes are TRBV27 and TRBJ1-2, with 7 bases that match TRBD1. This CDR3 region has 18 residues. V shed 6 bases and J 1 base; nucleotides not matched to a gene: 17. Germline V lookup: CDR1 MNHEY, CDR2 SMNVEV (reference sequence). CDR3 bases: TGTGCCAGCAGCTCCATTCTAGGGGGCACTACGCTTAACTATGGCTACACCTTC. It is translated as CASSSILGGTTLNYGYTF.

The rearrangement uses TRBV4-3 and TRBJ2-7; D is perhaps TRBD1 (5 bases). In germline, CDR1 is LGHNA, CDR2 YSLEER. The CDR3 consists of 18 residues. Trimming took off 1 base at V and 2 bases at J, with 21 bases between the two ends. CDR3 protein: CASSQAVGQAWNPYEQYF. In nucleotides, the CDR3 is TGCGCCAGCAGCCAAGCGGTGGGGCAGGCGTGGAACCCCTACGAGCAGTACTTC.

This clone occurred once. This chain joins TRBV15 and TRBJ1-1; D is unresolved. V was cut by 1 base and J by 4 bases, with 7 bases left in between. This CDR3 is 13 amino acids long. Germline lookup yields CDR1 LNHNV and CDR2 YYDKDF (reference sequence). CDR3 bases: TGTGCCACCAGCAGAGGAAGGGCCACTGAAGCTTTCTTT. The encoded protein is CATSRGRATEAFF.

This sequence joins TRBV28 and TRBJ2-5, with 7 nucleotides matching TRBD2. Per germline, CDR1 MDHEN and CDR2 SYDVKM. CDR3 length equals 15 residues. J was trimmed by 2 bases and V by 8 bases; bases with no gene match: 11. The CDR3 loop reads CASGRTSARQETQYF. The CDR3 DNA reads as TGTGCCAGCGGAAGGACTAGTGCGCGGCAAGAGACCCAGTACTTC.

Points on this clone: Other DNA variants within this sample encode the same CDR3. The J gene is TRBJ2-5, the V gene TRBV7-9; D is unclear. This CDR3 spans 13 amino acids. V lost 1 base to trimming and J lost 2 bases, with 5 bases between them. Germline V lookup: CDR1 SEHNR, CDR2 FQNEAQ (reference sequence). The CDR3 bases are TGTGCCAGCAGCTTAGTGGGACAAGAGACCCAGTACTTC. The encoded protein is CASSLVGQETQYF.

J is TRBJ2-3 and V is TRBV4-1, with 10 bases matching TRBD2. Germline trimming cut 0 bases from V and 6 bases from J; bases unmatched to any gene: 12. Germline V gene data show CDR1 as MGHRA and CDR2 as YSYEKL. The CDR3 runs 18 residues. The DNA for the CDR3 is TGCGCCAGCAGCCAAGATGGGGCTAGCGGGAGACGTATCGATACGCAGTATTTT. It yields the protein CASSQDGASGRRIDTQYF.

J is TRBJ1-5 and V is TRBV2; 7 bases line up with TRBD1. Unmatched junction bases numbered 2, after V lost 1 base and J lost 5 bases. The CDR3 is made up of 14 amino acids. CDR1 SNHLY and CDR2 FYNNEI come from the germline V gene. CDR3 residues: CASSEGDSHQPQHF. CDR3 coding DNA: TGTGCCAGCAGTGAAGGGGACAGTCATCAGCCCCAGCATTTT.

The CDR3 coding sequence is TGCAGCGTTGAATCAGGTCTGAGGGAGCAGTACTTC. This gives the protein CSVESGLREQYF. The V call is TRBV29-1, the J call TRBJ2-7; D ambiguous. Germline values: CDR1 SQVTM, CDR2 ANQGSEA. V dropped 2 bases and J dropped 7 bases, with 12 bases sitting between them. The CDR3 length is 12 residues.

As regards this clone: Other DNA sequences in the sample encode the same CDR3. This chain joins TRBV6-1 and TRBJ1-5; the D gene is possibly TRBD1 (6 bases). Germline assignment: CDR1 MNHNS and CDR2 SASEGT. The CDR3 covers 15 residues. V lost 1 base to trimming and J lost 0 bases, with 7 bases between them. CDR3 sequence reads: CASSEGTVSNQPQHF. In nucleotides, the CDR3 is TGTGCCAGCAGTGAAGGGACAGTTAGCAATCAGCCCCAGCATTTT.